This TCR beta chain stems from a study of blood T cells in healthy people across ages. Turning to this clonotype: A single base separates this from a much larger clone, so it may be a read error.

Primers used in a second PCR of about 7 to 12 cycles were a sample-barcoded 5' primer and a J-beta primer mix. TCRdb reprocessed the 5' RACE reads with MiXCR, giving one entry per CDR3 protein. Among almost 1 million distinct CDR3 sequences, roughly 51% were seen once, and the ten largest hold roughly a fifth. The receptor was isolated from a woman aged 55 to 70 in good health. Sequenced: blood.

CDR3 sequence: CAISGTYRADTQYF. CDR3 coding DNA: TGTGCCATCAGTGGGACTTATCGCGCAGATACGCAGTATTTT. The chain carries TRBV10-3 and TRBJ2-3, with a weak D call TRBD2 (5 bases). Trimming took 4 bases from V and 4 from J, leaving 12 bases between them. The CDR3 runs 14 residues. Per germline, CDR1 ENHRY and CDR2 SYGVKD.